Listed below are T cell receptor beta chains from one sample, sequenced in a study of identical twins. In TCRdb, the 5' RACE reads were re-called with MiXCR into one record per CDR3 protein. The sample lists about 240,000 distinct CDR3 sequences; around 7.6% were seen once. In addition, the sample was reused for a study of yellow fever vaccine responses in identical twins.

The sample was CD8+ T cells sorted from blood. Receptor source: a woman under 30 in good health. The conserved cysteine and the conserved F or W are not part of the CDR3 here.

V	J	CDR3
TRBV7-6	TRBJ2-7	ASSSPTVEQY
TRBV29-1	TRBJ2-1	SVFGQLSSYNEQF
TRBV12-3/TRBV12-4	TRBJ2-3	ASSSMGDTQY
TRBV9	TRBJ2-1	ASSAGQGGFYNEQF
TRBV6-4	TRBJ1-6	ASSDGQGNSPLH
TRBV7-9	TRBJ2-1	ASSLAQNYNEQF
TRBV5-1	TRBJ2-3	ASSLAGAGVTASTDTQY
TRBV12-3/TRBV12-4	TRBJ2-1	ASSLRRGGNNEQF
TRBV2	TRBJ2-4	ASTRKKGGLADLAKNIQY
TRBV5-1	TRBJ2-5	ASSLAVGIGETQY
TRBV28	TRBJ2-1	ASTLGLAFSYNEQF
TRBV4-1	TRBJ1-3	ASSQGGDGNSGNTIY
TRBV29-1	TRBJ2-5	SVGSGGETQY
TRBV7-9	TRBJ1-1	ASSFGHMGRQNTEAF
TRBV6-2/TRBV6-3	TRBJ2-5	ASSYNAEDYLRETQY
TRBV12-3/TRBV12-4	TRBJ1-1	ASSFLVGTEAF
TRBV12-3/TRBV12-4	TRBJ1-1	ASSLGNREAF
TRBV13	TRBJ2-1	ASSFGLPHGNEQF
TRBV9	TRBJ2-1	ASSVETIHNEQF
TRBV9	TRBJ2-1	ASTRGGGNPRDEQF
TRBV27	TRBJ2-7	ASRGDGSFYEQY
TRBV12-3/TRBV12-4	TRBJ2-1	ASSLSGVLNNEQF